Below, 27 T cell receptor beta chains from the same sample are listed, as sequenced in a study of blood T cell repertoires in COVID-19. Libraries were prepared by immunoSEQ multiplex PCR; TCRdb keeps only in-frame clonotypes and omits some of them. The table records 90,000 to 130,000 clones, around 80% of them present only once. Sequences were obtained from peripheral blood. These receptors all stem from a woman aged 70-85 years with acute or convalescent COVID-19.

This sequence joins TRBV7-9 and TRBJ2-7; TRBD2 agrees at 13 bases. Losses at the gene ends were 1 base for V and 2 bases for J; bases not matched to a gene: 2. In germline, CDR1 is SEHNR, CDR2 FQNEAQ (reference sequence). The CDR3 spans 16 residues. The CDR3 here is CASSLGGTSGAYEQYF. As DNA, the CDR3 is TGTGCCAGCAGCTTAGGGGGGACTAGCGGGGCCTACGAGCAGTACTTC.

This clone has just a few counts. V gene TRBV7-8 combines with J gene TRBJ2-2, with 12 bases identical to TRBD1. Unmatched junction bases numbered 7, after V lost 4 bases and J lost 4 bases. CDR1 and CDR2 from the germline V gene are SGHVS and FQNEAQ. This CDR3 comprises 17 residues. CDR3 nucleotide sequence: TGTGCCAGCAGCTCCCGGGACAGGGGGCGTGGCACCGGGGAGCTGTTTTTT. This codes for CASSSRDRGRGTGELFF.

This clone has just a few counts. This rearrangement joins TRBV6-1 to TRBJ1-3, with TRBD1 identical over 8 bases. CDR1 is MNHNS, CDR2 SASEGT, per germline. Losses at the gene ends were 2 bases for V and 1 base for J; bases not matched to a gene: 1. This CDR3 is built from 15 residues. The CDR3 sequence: CASSERDRSGNTIYF. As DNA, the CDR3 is TGTGCCAGCAGTGAACGGGACAGGTCTGGAAACACCATATATTTT.

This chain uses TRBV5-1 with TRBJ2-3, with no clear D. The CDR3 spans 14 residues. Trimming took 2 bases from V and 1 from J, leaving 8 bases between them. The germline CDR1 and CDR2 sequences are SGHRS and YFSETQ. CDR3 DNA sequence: TGCGCCAGCAGCTTTAGCACGGGCACAGATACGCAGTATTTT. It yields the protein CASSFSTGTDTQYF.

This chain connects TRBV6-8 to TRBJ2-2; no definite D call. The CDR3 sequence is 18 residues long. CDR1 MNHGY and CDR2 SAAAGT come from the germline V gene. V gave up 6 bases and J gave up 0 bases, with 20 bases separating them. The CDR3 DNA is TGTGCCAGCAGCCAGTTTTCCCCGGAGACGGCGAACACCGGGGAGCTGTTTTTT. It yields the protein CASSQFSPETANTGELFF.

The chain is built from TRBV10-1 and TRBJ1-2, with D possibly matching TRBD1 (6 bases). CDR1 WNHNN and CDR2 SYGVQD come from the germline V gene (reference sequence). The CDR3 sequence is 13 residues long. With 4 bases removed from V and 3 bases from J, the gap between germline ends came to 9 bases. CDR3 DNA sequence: TGCGCCAGCAGTGCCTCAGGGGACTATGGCTACACCTTC. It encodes CASSASGDYGYTF.

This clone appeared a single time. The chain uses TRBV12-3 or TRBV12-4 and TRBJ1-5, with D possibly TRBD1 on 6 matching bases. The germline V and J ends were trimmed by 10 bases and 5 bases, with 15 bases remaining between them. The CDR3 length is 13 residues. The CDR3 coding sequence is TGTGCCACTTGTCGGGGGGCCGATCAGCCCCAGCATTTT. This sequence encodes CATCRGADQPQHF.

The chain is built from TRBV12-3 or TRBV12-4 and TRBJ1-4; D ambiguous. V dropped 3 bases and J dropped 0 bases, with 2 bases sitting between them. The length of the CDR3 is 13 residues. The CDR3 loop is CASSFTTNEKLFF. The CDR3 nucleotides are TGTGCCAGCAGTTTCACAACTAATGAAAAACTGTTTTTT.

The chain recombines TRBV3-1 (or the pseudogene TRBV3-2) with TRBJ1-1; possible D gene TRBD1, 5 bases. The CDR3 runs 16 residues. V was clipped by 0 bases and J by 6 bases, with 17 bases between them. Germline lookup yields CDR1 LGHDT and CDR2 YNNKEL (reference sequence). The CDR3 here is CASSQDQGHSSPEAFF. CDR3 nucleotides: TGTGCCAGCAGCCAAGATCAAGGACACAGCAGCCCTGAAGCTTTCTTT.

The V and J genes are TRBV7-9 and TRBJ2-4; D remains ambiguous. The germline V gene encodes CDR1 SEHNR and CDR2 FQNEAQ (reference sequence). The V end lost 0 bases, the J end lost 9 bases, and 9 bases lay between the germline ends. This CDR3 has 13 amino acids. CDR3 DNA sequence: TGTGCCAGCAGCTTAGCACCGTCGGGCATTCAGTACTTC. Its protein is CASSLAPSGIQYF. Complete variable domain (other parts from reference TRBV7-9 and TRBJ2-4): DTGVSQNPRHKITKRGQNVTFRCDPISEHNRLYWYRQTLGQGPEFLTYFQNEAQLEKSRLLSDRFSAERPKGSFSTLEIQRTEQGDSAMYLCASSLAPSGIQYFGAGTRLSVL.

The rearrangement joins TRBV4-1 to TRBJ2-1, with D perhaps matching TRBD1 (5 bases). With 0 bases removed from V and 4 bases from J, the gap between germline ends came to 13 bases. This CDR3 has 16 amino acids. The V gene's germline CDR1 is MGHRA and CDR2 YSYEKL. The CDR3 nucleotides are TGCGCCAGCAGCCAAGATATGGCAGGGAATTACAATGAGCAGTTCTTC. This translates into CASSQDMAGNYNEQFF.

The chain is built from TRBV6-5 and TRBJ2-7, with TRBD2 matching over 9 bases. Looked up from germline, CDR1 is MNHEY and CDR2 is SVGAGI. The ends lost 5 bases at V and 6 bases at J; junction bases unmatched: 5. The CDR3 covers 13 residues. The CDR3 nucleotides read TGTGCCAGCAGTCCGGGACTAGCCGTCGAGCAGTACTTC. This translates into CASSPGLAVEQYF.

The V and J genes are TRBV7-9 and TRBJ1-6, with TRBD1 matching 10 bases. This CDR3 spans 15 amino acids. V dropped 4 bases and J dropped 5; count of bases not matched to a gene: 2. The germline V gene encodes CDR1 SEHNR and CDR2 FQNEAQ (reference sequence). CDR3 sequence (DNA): TGTGCCAGCAGCTCTGGACAGGGGGATAATTCACCCCTCCACTTT. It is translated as CASSSGQGDNSPLHF.

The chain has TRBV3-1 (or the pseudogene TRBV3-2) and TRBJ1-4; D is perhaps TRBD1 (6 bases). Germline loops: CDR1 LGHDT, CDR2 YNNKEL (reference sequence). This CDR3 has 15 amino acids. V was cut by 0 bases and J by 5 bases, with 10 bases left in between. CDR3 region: CASSQEGAANEKLFF. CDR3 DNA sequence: TGTGCCAGCAGCCAAGAGGGGGCAGCAAATGAAAAACTGTTTTTT.

CDR3 protein: CASSYSSTGGGNQPQHF. CDR3 in DNA: TGTGCCAGCAGTTACTCGAGTACAGGGGGCGGCAATCAGCCCCAGCATTTT. This chain uses TRBV6-2 or TRBV6-3 with TRBJ1-5, with 9 bases matching TRBD1. The CDR3 runs to 17 residues. The J segment lost 2 bases and the V segment lost 0 bases, leaving 5 bases of the junction unmatched. CDR1 and CDR2 (germline): MNHEY, SVGEGT.

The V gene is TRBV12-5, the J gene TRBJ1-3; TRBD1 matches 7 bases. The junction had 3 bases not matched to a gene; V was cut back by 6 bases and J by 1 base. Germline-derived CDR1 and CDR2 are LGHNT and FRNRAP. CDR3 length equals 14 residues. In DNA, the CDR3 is TGTGCTAGTGGCACAGGGGAGTCTGGAAACACCATATATTTT. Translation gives CASGTGESGNTIYF.

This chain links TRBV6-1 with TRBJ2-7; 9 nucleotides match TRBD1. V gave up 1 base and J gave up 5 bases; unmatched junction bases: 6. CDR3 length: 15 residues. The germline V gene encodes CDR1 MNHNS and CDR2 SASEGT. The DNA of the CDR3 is TGTGCCAGCAGTGAAGATGGACAGGGGATCGACGAGCAGTACTTC. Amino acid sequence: CASSEDGQGIDEQYF.

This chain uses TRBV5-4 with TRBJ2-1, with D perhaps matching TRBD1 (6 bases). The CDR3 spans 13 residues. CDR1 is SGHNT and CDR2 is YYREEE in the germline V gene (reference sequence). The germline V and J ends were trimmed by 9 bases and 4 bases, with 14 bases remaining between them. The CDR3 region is CAISQGYYNEQFF. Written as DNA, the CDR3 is TGTGCCATCTCACAGGGATATTACAATGAGCAGTTCTTC.

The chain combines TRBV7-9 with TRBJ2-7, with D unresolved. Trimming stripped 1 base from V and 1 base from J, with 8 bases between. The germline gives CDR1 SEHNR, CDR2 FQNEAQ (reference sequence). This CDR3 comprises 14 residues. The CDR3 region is CASSLGSPSYEQYF. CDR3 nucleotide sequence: TGTGCCAGCAGCTTAGGGAGTCCTTCCTACGAGCAGTACTTC.

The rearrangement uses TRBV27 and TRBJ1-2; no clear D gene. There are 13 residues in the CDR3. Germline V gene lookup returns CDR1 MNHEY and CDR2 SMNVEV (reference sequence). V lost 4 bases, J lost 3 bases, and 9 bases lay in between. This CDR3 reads CASSSSLYYGYTF. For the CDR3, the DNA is TGTGCCAGCAGTTCCTCCCTCTACTATGGCTACACCTTC.

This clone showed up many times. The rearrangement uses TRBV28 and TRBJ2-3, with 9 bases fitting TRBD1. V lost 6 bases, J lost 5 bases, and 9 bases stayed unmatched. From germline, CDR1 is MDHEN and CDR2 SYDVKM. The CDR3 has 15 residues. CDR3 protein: CASRGTGTGQDTQYF. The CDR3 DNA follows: TGTGCCAGCAGGGGGACAGGGACCGGCCAAGATACGCAGTATTTT. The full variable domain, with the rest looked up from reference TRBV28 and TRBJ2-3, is DVKVTQSSRYLVKRTGEKVFLECVQDMDHENMFWYRQDPGLGLRLIYFSYDVKMKEKGDIPEGYSVSREKKERFSLILESASTNQTSMYLCASRGTGTGQDTQYFGPGTRLTVL.

The DNA for the CDR3 is TGTGCCAGTAGCCCCTCCGGGACTAGCGGGACAGGGAATGAGCAGTTCTTC. Protein: CASSPSGTSGTGNEQFF. The V call is TRBV19, the J call TRBJ2-1, with 13 bases identical to TRBD2. The CDR3 is made up of 17 amino acids. The junction had 12 bases not matched to a gene; V was cut back by 6 bases and J by 7 bases. The germline V gene encodes CDR1 LNHDA and CDR2 SQIVND (reference sequence).

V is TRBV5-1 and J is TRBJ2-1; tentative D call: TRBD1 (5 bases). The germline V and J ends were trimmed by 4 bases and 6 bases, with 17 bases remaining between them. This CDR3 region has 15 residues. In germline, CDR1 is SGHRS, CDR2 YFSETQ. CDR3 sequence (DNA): TGCGCCAGCAGCCCAACTCCCTGGCAGGGCAATGAGCAGTTCTTC. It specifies CASSPTPWQGNEQFF.

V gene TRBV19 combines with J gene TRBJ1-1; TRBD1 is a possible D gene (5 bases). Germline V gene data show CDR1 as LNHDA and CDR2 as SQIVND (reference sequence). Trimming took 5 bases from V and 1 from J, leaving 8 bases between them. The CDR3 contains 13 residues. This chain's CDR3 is CASSFQGNTEAFF. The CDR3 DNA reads TGTGCCAGTAGTTTCCAGGGGAACACTGAAGCTTTCTTT.

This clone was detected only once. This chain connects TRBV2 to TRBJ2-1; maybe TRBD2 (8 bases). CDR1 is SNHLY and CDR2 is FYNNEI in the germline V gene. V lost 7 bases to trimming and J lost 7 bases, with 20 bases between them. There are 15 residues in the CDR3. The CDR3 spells CASTGGDSEGNEQFF. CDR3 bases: TGTGCCAGCACCGGGGGGGACAGTGAGGGGAATGAGCAGTTCTTC.

As DNA, the CDR3 is TGTGCCAGCAGTTACAACAGCCCGGGGGGGCAGCCCCAGCATTTT. Translation: CASSYNSPGGQPQHF. V usage is TRBV6-2 or TRBV6-3 and J usage is TRBJ1-5; tentatively, D is TRBD1 (5 bases). Looked up from germline, CDR1 is MNHEY and CDR2 is SVGEGT. V lost 2 bases to trimming and J lost 7 bases, with 15 bases between them. The CDR3 totals 15 residues.

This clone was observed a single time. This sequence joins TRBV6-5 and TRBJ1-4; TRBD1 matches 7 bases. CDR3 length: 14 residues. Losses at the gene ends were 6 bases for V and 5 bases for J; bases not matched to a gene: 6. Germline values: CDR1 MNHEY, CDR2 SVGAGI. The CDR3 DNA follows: TGTGCCAGCAGACTCCCGGGACAGAATGAAAAACTGTTTTTT. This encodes CASRLPGQNEKLFF.